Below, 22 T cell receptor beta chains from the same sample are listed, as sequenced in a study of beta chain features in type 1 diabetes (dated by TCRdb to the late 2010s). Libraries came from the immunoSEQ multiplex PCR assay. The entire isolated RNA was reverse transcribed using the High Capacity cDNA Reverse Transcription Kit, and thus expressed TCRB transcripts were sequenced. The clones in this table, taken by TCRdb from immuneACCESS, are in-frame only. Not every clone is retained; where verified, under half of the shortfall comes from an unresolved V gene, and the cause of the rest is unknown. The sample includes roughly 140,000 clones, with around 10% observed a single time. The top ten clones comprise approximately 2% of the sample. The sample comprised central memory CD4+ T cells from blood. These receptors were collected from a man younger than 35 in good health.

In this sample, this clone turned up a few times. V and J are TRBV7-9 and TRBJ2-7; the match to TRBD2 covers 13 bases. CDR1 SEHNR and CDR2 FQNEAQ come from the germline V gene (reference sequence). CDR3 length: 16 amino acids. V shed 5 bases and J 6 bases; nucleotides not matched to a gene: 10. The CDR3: CASSGLAGERLREQYF. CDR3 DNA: TGTGCCAGCAGCGGACTAGCGGGAGAGCGACTACGCGAGCAGTACTTC.

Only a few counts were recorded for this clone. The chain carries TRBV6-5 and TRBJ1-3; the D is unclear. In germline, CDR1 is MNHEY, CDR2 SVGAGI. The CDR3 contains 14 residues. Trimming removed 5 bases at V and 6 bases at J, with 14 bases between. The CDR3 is CASSRQGGVNTIYF. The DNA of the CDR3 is TGTGCCAGCAGTCGGCAAGGAGGCGTAAACACCATATATTTT.

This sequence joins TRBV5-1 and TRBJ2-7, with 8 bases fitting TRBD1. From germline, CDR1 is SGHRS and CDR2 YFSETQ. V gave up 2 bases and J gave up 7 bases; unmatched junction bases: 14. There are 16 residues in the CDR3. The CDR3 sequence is CASSFLSGQGQGEQYF. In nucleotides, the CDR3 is TGCGCCAGCAGCTTCCTTTCCGGACAGGGCCAGGGTGAGCAGTACTTC.

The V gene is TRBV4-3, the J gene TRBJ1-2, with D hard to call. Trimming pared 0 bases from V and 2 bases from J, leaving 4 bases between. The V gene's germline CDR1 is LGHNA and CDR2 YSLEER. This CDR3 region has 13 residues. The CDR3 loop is CASSQDGNYGYTF. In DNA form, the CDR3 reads TGCGCCAGCAGCCAAGATGGCAACTATGGCTACACCTTC.

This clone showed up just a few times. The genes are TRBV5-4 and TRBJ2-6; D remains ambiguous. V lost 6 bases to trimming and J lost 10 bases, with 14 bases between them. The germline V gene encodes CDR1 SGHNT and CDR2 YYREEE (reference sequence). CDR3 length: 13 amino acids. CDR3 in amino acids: CASTLPAINVLTF. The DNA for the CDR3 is TGTGCCAGCACCCTCCCGGCCATTAACGTCCTGACTTTC.

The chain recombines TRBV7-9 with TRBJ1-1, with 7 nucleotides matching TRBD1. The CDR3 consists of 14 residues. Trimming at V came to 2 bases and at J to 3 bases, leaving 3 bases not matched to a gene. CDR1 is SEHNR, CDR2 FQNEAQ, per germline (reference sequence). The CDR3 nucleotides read TGTGCCAGCAGCTTAAGACAGGGTGACACTGAAGCTTTCTTT. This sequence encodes CASSLRQGDTEAFF. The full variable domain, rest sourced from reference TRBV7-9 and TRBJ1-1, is DTGVSQNPRHKITKRGQNVTFRCDPISEHNRLYWYRQTLGQGPEFLTYFQNEAQLEKSRLLSDRFSAERPKGSFSTLEIQRTEQGDSAMYLCASSLRQGDTEAFFGQGTRLTVV.

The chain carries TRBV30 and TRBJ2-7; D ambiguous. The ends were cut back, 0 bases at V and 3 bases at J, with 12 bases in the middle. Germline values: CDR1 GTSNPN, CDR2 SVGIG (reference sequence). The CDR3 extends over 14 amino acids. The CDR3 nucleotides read TGTGCCTGGAGTGTACCGTGGCAGTTCTACGAGCAGTACTTC. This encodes CAWSVPWQFYEQYF.

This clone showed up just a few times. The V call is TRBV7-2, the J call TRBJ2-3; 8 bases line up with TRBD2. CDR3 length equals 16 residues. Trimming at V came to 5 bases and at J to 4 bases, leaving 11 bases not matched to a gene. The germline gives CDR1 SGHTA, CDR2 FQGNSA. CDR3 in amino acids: CASSHNVAGLADTQYF. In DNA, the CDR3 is TGTGCCAGCAGCCACAATGTAGCGGGATTAGCAGATACGCAGTATTTT.

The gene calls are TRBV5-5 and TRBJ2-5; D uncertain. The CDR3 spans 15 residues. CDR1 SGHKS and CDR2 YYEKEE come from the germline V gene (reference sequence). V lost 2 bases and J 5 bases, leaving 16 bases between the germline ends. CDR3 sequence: CASSLGSRKMETQYF. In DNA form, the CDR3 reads TGTGCCAGCAGCTTAGGCAGCCGTAAGATGGAGACCCAGTACTTC.

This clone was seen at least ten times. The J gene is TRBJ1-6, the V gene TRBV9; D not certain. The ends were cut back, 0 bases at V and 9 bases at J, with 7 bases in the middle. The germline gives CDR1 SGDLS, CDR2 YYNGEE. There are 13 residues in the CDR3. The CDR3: CASSVGFASPLHF. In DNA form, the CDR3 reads TGTGCCAGCAGCGTAGGTTTTGCTTCACCCCTCCACTTT.

The CDR3 coding sequence is TGTGCCACCAGCAGAGAGCGGGCGGTGGAGGACGGCTACACCTTC. Its translation: CATSRERAVEDGYTF. This sequence joins TRBV15 and TRBJ1-2; D gene unclear. V was pared by 0 bases and J by 8 bases, with 16 bases between. Germline CDR1 is LNHNV and CDR2 is YYDKDF (reference sequence). The CDR3 contains 15 residues.

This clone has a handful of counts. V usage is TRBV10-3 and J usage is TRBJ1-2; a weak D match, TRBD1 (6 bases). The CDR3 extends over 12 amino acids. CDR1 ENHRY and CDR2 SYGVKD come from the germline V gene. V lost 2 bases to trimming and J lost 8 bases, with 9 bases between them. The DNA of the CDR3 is TGTGCCATCAGTGAGAGGACAGACGGCTACACCTTC. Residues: CAISERTDGYTF.

The CDR3 DNA is TGTGCCAGCAGCTTGGGGCAGGGACATTGGAATGAGCAGTTCTTC. Translated, it gives CASSLGQGHWNEQFF. The chain links TRBV5-8 to TRBJ2-1; possible D gene TRBD1, 6 bases. The CDR3 totals 15 residues. Germline V gene lookup returns CDR1 SGHTS and CDR2 YDEGEE. Deletions cut 0 bases from V and 7 bases from J, with 14 bases between.

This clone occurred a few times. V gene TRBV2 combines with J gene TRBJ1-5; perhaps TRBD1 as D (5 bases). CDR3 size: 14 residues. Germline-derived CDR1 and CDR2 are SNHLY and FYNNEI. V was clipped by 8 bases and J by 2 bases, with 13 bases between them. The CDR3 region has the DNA TGTGCCAGCGCCGTAAGCAGGGGCAATCAGCCCCAGCATTTT. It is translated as CASAVSRGNQPQHF.

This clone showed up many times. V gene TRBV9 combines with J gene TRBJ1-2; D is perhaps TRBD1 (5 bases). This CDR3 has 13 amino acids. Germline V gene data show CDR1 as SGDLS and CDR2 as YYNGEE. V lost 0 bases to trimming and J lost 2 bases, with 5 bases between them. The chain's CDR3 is CASSVAGNYGYTF. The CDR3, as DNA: TGTGCCAGCAGCGTAGCAGGGAACTATGGCTACACCTTC.

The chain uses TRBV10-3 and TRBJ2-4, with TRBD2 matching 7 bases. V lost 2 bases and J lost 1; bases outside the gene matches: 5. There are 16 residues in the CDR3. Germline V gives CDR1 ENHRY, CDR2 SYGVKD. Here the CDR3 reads CAISELMTSAKNIQYF. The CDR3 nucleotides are TGTGCCATCAGTGAGCTTATGACTAGCGCCAAAAACATTCAGTACTTC.

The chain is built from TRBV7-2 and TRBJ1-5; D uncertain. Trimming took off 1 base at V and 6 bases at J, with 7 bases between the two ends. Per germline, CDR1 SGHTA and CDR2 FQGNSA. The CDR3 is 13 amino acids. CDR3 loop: CASSLEVGQPQHF. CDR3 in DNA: TGTGCCAGCAGCTTAGAAGTAGGTCAGCCCCAGCATTTT.

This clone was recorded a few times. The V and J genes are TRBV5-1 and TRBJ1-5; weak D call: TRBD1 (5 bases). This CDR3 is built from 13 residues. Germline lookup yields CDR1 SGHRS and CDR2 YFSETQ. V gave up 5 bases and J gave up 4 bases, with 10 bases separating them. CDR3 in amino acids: CASSQRGNQPQHF. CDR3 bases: TGCGCCAGCAGTCAAAGGGGTAATCAGCCCCAGCATTTT.

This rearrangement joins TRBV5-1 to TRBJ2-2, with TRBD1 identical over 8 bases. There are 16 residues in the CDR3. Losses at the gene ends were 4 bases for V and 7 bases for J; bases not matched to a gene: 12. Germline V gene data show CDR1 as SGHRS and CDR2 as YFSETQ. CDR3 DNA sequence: TGCGCCAGCAGCGCTTACGGACAGGGAGGAAGCGGGGAGCTGTTTTTT. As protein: CASSAYGQGGSGELFF.

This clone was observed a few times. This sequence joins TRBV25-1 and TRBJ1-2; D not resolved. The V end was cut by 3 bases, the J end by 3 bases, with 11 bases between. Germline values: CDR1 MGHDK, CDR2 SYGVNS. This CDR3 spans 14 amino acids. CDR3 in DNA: TGTGCCAGCAGTGATCGCACAGATTACTATGGCTACACCTTC. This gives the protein CASSDRTDYYGYTF.

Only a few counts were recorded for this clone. The CDR3 DNA sequence: TGTGCCAGCAGTTACCAGGGGGCTGGTCAGCCCCAGCATTTT. It is translated as CASSYQGAGQPQHF. The J gene is TRBJ1-5, the V gene TRBV6-6, with 8 bases aligning to TRBD1. The CDR3 length is 14 residues. CDR1 and CDR2 from the germline V gene are MNHNY and SVGAGI (reference sequence). Trimming cost V 2 bases and J 6 bases; bases outside gene matches: 3.

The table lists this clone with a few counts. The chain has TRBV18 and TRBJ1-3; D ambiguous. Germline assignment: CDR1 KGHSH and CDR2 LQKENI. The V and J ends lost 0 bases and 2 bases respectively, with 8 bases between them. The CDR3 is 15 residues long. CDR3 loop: CASSPPEQTGNTIYF. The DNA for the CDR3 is TGTGCCAGCTCACCACCGGAACAGACTGGAAACACCATATATTTT.